A single count supports the clone carrying this T cell receptor beta chain. A much more abundant neighbour one base away suggests this may be a read error. TCRdb used MiXCR to reprocess the 5' RACE reads, holding one entry per CDR3 protein. The table lists about 49,000 distinct CDR3 sequences, 7.4% of them singletons. CDR1 MNHNS and CDR2 SASEGT come from the germline V gene. There are 16 residues in the CDR3. Trimming left V 3 bases short and J 8 bases short, with 22 bases between. The entry originates in a study of T cells after yellow fever vaccination. The V gene is TRBV6-1, the J gene TRBJ1-2; perhaps TRBD1 as D (6 bases). The source was CD8+ T cells sorted from PBMCs, collected roughly 15 days after the first yellow fever vaccination. The receptor was derived from a man younger than 35 who received the YFV17D yellow fever vaccine. This CDR3 reads CASSDHAGEDHGGYTF. The DNA for the CDR3 is TGTGCCAGCAGTGACCACGCAGGGGAGGACCATGGGGGCTACACCTTC.